This is a list of T cell receptor beta chains from one sample in a study of T cell changes during pregnancy in multiple sclerosis. Libraries were prepared by immunoSEQ multiplex PCR; TCRdb keeps only in-frame clonotypes and omits some of them. The repertoire includes 40,000 to 50,000 clones, 90% of them detected once, and 10% sits in the top ten. Material: CD8+ T cells from peripheral blood mononuclear cells, obtained in the first trimester of pregnancy. The receptors originated from a female donor with multiple sclerosis, enrolled in a pregnancy study. Both conserved end residues are part of each CDR3. A D gene is named only where the DNA matches it firmly. Some rows have no size entry. The others give once, few or many, or a class for an expanded clone.

V gene: TRBV9; CDR3 length: 15; clone size: -; D gene: TRBD1; J gene: TRBJ2-3; CDR3 DNA: TGTGCCAGCAGCGTAGGGGTCAGGGGGACAGATACGCAGTATTTT; CDR3 protein: CASSVGVRGTDTQYF
V gene: TRBV5-6; CDR3 length: 16; clone size: -; D gene: TRBD1; J gene: TRBJ1-2; CDR3 DNA: TGTGCCAGCAGCGTACCCAACGGACAGGTGGCCTATGGCTACACCTTC; CDR3 protein: CASSVPNGQVAYGYTF
V gene: TRBV6-1; CDR3 length: 15; clone size: -; D gene: TRBD1; J gene: TRBJ2-7; CDR3 DNA: TGTGCCAGCAGTCCCCATGAGGGGGCAGGGTACGAGCAGTACTTC; CDR3 protein: CASSPHEGAGYEQYF
V gene: TRBV5-1; CDR3 length: 12; clone size: -; D gene: TRBD2; J gene: TRBJ2-7; CDR3 DNA: TGCGCCAGCAGCTTCAGGGAGGGCGAGCAGTACTTC; CDR3 protein: CASSFREGEQYF
V gene: TRBV5-4; CDR3 length: 15; clone size: -; D gene: TRBD1; J gene: TRBJ2-1; CDR3 DNA: TGTGCCAGCAGCTGGGGACAGGGGGCGTCGTGGGAGCAGTTCTTC; CDR3 protein: CASSWGQGASWEQFF
V gene: TRBV30; CDR3 length: 17; clone size: -; D gene: -; J gene: TRBJ2-7; CDR3 DNA: TGTGCCTGGAGTATCCCCGAGGTTTATAACTTCGGTGACGAGCAGTACTTC; CDR3 protein: CAWSIPEVYNFGDEQYF
V gene: TRBV6-1; CDR3 length: 15; clone size: -; D gene: TRBD2; J gene: TRBJ2-7; CDR3 DNA: TGTGCCAGCAGTGCAGAACTAGCGGGGGCCCACGAGCAGTACTTC; CDR3 protein: CASSAELAGAHEQYF
V gene: TRBV4-3; CDR3 length: 16; clone size: once; D gene: TRBD2; J gene: TRBJ2-3; CDR3 DNA: TGCGCCAGCAGCCAAGGTCAGCGGGGGGAGACAGATACGCAGTATTTT; CDR3 protein: CASSQGQRGETDTQYF
V gene: TRBV6-5; CDR3 length: 15; clone size: -; D gene: TRBD1; J gene: TRBJ2-7; CDR3 DNA: TGTGCCAGCAGGCCCCGGGACAGCCTGCCCTACGAGCAGTACTTC; CDR3 protein: CASRPRDSLPYEQYF
V gene: TRBV7-9; CDR3 length: 15; clone size: -; D gene: TRBD1; J gene: TRBJ2-2; CDR3 DNA: TGTGCCAGCAGCCTCGAGACAGGGGTTACCGGGGAGCTGTTTTTT; CDR3 protein: CASSLETGVTGELFF
V gene: TRBV7-6; CDR3 length: 15; clone size: -; D gene: -; J gene: TRBJ2-2; CDR3 DNA: TGTGCCAGCAGCTCGACCCCTCCGGGAGCCGGGGAGCTGTTTTTT; CDR3 protein: CASSSTPPGAGELFF